The T cell receptor (beta chain) under discussion was sequenced for a study of shared clonotypes between healthy human individuals. In the study overall: Three plates were used per donor for CD4 naive, three for CD4 memory, two for CD8 naive and one for CD8 memory.

Genomic DNA belonging to each subset was distributed in equal measure over several immunoSEQ plates. Using immunoSEQ multiplex PCR, the repertoire was profiled, and TCRdb retains in-frame clones only, with some absent. This sample has about a million clones; 70% to 85% occur once, and the top ten carry roughly 0.83%. Germline V CDR1 and CDR2: SGHAT, FQNNGV. This CDR3 is 15 amino acids long. Trimming cost V 4 bases and J 2 bases; bases outside gene matches: 6. On this clone: Its antigen is not known.

Healthy and HIV-negative, the adult donors had no recent acute infections or vaccinations. Study-level points and caveats: Depth of sequencing was expected to influence donor clonotype sharing.

The rearrangement uses TRBV11-2 and TRBJ1-1; 8 bases map to TRBD1. This receptor was taken from a man in his late teens or twenties in good health. Some clones in this sample may be carry-over from other donors' samples. Source material: memory CD4+ T cells from PBMCs. As to subset: CD45RA-negative fraction. The CDR3 nucleotides are TGTGCCAGCAGCTATCGGACAGGGATAAACACTGAAGCTTTCTTT. Translation gives CASSYRTGINTEAFF.